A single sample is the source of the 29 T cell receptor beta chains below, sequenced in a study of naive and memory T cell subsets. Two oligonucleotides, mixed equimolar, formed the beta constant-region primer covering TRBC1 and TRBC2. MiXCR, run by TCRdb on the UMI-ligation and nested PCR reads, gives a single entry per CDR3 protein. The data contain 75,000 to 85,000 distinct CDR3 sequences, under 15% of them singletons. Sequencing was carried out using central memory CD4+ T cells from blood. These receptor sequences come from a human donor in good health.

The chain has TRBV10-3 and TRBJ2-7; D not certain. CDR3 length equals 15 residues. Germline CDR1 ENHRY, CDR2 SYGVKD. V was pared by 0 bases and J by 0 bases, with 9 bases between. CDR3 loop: CAISESSAASYEQYF. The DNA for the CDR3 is TGTGCCATCAGTGAGTCGTCTGCGGCCTCCTACGAGCAGTACTTC.

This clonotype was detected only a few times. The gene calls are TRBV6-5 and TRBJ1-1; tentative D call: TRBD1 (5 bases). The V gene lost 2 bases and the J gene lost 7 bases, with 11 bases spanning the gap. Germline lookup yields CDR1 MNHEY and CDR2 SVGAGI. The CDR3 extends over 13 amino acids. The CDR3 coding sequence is TGTGCCAGCAGTTACATTGGGGGAAGTGAAGCTTTCTTT. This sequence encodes CASSYIGGSEAFF.

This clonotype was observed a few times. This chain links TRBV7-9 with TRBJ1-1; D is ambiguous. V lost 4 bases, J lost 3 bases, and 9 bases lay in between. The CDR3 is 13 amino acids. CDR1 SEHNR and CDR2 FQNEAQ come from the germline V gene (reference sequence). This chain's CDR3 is CASSSDWDTEAFF. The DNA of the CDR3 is TGTGCCAGCAGCTCCGACTGGGACACTGAAGCTTTCTTT.

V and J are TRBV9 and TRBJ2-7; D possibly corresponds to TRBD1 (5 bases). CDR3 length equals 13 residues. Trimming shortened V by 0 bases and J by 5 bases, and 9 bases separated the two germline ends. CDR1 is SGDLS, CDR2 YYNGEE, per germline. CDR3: CASSVEAGNEQYF. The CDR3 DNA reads TGTGCCAGCAGCGTAGAGGCAGGGAACGAGCAGTACTTC.

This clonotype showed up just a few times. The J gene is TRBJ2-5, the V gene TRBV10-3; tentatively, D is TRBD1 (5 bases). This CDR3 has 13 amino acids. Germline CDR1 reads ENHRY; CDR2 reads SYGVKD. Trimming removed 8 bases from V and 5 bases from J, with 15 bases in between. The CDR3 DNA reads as TGTGCCATCCAGCAAGGGGCGGATGAGACCCAGTACTTC. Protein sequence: CAIQQGADETQYF.

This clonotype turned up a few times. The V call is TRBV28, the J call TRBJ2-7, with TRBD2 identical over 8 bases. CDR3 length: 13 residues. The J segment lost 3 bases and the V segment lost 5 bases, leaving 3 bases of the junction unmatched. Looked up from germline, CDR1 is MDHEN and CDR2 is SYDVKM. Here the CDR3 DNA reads TGTGCCAGCAGTATACTAGCGGACTACGAGCAGTACTTC. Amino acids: CASSILADYEQYF.

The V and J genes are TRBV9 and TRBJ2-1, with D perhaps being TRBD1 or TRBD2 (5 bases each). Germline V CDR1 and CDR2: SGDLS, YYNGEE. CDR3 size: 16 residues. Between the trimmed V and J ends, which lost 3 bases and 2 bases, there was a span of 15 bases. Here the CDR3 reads CASSASGTGPYNEQFF. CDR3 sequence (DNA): TGTGCCAGCAGCGCAAGTGGGACCGGCCCCTACAATGAGCAGTTCTTC.

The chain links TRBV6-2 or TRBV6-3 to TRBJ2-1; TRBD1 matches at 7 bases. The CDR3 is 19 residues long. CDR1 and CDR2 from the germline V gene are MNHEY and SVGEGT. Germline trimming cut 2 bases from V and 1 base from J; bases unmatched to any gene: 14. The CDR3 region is CASSYPSEWTGLSYNEQFF. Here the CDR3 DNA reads TGTGCCAGCAGTTACCCGTCCGAGTGGACAGGCCTTTCCTACAATGAGCAGTTCTTC.

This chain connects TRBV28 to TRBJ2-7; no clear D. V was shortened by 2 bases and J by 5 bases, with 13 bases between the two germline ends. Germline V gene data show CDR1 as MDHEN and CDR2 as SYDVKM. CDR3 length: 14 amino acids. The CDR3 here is CASSLVGIRNEQYF. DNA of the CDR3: TGTGCCAGCAGTTTAGTTGGGATTAGGAACGAGCAGTACTTC.

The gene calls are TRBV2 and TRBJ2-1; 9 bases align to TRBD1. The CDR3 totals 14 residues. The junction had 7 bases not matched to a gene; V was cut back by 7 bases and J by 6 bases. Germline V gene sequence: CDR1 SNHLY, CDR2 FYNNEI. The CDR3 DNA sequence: TGTGCCAGCATGGAGGACAGGGGCATCAATGAGCAGTTCTTC. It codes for CASMEDRGINEQFF.

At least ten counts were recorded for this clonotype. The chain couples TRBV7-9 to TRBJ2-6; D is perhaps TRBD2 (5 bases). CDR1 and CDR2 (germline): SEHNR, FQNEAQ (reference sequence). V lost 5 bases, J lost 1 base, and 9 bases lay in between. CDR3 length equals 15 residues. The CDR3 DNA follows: TGTGCCAGCAGCCCCCCGGGGTCTGGGGCCAACGTCCTGACTTTC. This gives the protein CASSPPGSGANVLTF.

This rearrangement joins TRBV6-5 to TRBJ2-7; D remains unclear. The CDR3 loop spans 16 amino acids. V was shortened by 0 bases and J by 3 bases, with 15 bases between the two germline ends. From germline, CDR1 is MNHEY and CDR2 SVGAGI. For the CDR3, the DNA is TGTGCCAGCAGTTACTCTGGCAGTTCGAGGATCTACGAGCAGTACTTC. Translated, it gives CASSYSGSSRIYEQYF.

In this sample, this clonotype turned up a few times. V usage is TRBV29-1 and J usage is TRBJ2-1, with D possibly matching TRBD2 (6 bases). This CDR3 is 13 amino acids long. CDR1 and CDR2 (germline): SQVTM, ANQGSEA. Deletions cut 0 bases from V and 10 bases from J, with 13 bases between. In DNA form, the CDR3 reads TGCAGCGTTGAAGAGATTGGGGGAGGCGAGCAGTTCTTC. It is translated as CSVEEIGGGEQFF.

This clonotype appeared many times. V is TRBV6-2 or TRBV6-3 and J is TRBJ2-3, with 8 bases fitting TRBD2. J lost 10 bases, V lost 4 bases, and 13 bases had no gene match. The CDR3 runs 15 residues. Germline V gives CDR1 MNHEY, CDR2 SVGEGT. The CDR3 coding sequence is TGTGCCAGCAGTTCCCGGCCGAGTAGCGGGACGTCGCAGTATTTT. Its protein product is CASSSRPSSGTSQYF.

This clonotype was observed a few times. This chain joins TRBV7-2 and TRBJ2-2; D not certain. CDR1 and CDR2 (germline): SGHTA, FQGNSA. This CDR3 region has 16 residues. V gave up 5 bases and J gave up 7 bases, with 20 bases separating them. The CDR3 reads CASSIRAPRSVGELFF. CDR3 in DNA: TGTGCCAGCAGCATCCGGGCCCCCAGATCCGTCGGGGAGCTGTTTTTT.

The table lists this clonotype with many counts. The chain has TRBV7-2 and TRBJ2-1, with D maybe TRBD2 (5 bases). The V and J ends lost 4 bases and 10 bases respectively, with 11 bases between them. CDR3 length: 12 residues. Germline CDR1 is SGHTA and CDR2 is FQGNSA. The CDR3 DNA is TGTGCCAGCAGCTCTCGGACTCGGGAGCAGTTCTTC. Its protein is CASSSRTREQFF.

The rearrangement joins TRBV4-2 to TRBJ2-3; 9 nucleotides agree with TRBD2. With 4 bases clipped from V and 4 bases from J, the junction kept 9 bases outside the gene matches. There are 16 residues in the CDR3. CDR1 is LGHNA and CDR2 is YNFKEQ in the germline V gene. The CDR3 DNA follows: TGTGCCAGCAGCCCCCGTGGCGGGAGGGCGGCAGATACGCAGTATTTT. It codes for CASSPRGGRAADTQYF.

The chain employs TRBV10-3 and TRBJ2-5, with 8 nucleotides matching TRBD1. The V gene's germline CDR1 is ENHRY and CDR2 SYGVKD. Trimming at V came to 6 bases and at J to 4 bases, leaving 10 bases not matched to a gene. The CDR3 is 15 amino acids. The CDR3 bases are TGTGCCATCAGCAATGGGCAGGGGGCTCGAGAGACCCAGTACTTC. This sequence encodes CAISNGQGARETQYF.

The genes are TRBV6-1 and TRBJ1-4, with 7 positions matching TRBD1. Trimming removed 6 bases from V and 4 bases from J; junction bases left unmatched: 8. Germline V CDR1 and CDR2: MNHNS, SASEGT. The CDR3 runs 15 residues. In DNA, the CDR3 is TGTGCCAGCAGCCCACCGGGACAGCTTAATGAAAAACTGTTTTTT. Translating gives CASSPPGQLNEKLFF.

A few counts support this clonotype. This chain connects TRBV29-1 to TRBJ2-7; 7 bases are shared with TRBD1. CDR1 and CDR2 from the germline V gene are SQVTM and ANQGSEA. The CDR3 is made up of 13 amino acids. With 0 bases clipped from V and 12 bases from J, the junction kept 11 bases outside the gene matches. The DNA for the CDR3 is TGCAGCGTTGAAGAGTCTTTCAGGGGGTCGGCGTACTTC. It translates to CSVEESFRGSAYF.

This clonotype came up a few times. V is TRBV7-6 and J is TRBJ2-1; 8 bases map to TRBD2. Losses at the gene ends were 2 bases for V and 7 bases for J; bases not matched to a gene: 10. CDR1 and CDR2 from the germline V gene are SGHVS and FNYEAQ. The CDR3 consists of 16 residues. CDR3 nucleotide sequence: TGTGCCAGCAGCTTAACAGCGGGAGCCGAGGGGAATGAGCAGTTCTTC. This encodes CASSLTAGAEGNEQFF.

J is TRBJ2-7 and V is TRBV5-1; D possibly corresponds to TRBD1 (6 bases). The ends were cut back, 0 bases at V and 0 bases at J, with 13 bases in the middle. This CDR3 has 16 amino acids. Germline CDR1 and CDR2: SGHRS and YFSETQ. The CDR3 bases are TGCGCCAGCAGCTTGGTGGGGGACATCCTCTCCTACGAGCAGTACTTC. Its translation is CASSLVGDILSYEQYF.

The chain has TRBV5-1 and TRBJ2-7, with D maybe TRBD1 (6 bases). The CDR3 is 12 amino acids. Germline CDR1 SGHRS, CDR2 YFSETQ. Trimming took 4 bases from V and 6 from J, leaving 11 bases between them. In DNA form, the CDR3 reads TGCGCCAGCAGCGACACAGGGTCCGAGCAGTACTTC. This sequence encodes CASSDTGSEQYF.

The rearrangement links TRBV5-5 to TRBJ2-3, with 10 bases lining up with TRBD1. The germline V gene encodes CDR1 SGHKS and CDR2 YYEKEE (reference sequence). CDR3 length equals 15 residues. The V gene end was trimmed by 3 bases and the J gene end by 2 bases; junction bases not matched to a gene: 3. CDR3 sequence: CASSSGTGVTDTQYF. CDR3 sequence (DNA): TGTGCCAGCAGCTCTGGGACAGGGGTCACAGATACGCAGTATTTT.

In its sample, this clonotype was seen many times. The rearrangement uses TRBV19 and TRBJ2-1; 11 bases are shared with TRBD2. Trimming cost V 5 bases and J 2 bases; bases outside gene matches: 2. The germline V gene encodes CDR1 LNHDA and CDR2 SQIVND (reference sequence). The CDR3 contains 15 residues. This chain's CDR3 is CASSSGLAAYNEQFF. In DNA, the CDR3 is TGTGCCAGTAGTTCGGGACTAGCGGCCTACAATGAGCAGTTCTTC.

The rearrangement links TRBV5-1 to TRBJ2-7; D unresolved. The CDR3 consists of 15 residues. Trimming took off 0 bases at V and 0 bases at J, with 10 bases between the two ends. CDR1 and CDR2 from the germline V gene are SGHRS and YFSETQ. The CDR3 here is CASSLDTGLSYEQYF. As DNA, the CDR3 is TGCGCCAGCAGCTTGGATACTGGCCTCTCCTACGAGCAGTACTTC.

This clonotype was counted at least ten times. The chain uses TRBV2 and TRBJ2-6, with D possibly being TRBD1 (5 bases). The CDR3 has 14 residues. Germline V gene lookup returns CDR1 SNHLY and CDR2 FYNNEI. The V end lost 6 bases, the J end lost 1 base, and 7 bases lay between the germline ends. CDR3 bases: TGTGCCAGCAGACCAGGGTCTGGGGCCAACGTCCTGACTTTC. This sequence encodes CASRPGSGANVLTF.

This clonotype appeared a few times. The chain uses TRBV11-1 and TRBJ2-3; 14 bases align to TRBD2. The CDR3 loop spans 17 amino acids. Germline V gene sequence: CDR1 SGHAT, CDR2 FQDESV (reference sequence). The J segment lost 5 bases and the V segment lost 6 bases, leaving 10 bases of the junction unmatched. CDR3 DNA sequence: TGTGCCAGCAGTTCCGGGACTAGCGGGAGTTTCGAAGATACGCAGTATTTT. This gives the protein CASSSGTSGSFEDTQYF.

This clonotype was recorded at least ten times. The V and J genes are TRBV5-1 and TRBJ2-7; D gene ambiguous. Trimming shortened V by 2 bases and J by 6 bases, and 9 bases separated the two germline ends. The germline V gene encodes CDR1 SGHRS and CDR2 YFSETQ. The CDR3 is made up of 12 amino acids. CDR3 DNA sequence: TGCGCCAGCAGCTTAGACGGCCCCGAGCAGTACTTC. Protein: CASSLDGPEQYF.